The rows below give T cell receptor beta chains drawn from one sample of a study of CD8 T cells in Susac syndrome. TCRdb re-called the immunoSEQ multiplex PCR reads through MiXCR, storing one row per CDR3 protein. The sample records over 150,000 distinct CDR3 sequences, 95% to 97% being singletons. Sequenced: CD4+ T cells from PBMCs. The receptors shown here come from a human donor with Susac syndrome. CDR3s include the opening cysteine and the closing phenylalanine or tryptophan.

j_gene	v_gene	CDR3aa
TRBJ1-2	TRBV28	CASSGRGYTF
TRBJ1-5	TRBV28	CASSPNGQGNQPQHF
TRBJ1-2	TRBV12-3/TRBV12-4	CASRAGGAGYGYTF
TRBJ1-1	TRBV30	CAWGQVDTEAFF
TRBJ2-3	TRBV5-4	CASSLGLAGVEADTQYF
TRBJ2-7	TRBV3-1	CASSSGQLYEQYF
TRBJ2-5	TRBV20-1	CSPQRQSVQETQYF
TRBJ2-3	TRBV29-1	CSGGSNWDTQYF
TRBJ1-2	TRBV15	CATSRDGVGGLYGYTF
TRBJ1-1	TRBV20-1	CSASGQLATEAFF
TRBJ2-1	TRBV20-1	CSAALAGGPREQFF
TRBJ2-1	TRBV6-1	CASSNRENEQFF
TRBJ2-7	TRBV7-2	CASGTSGPGEQYF
TRBJ1-5	TRBV19	CASSPSGAQPQHF
TRBJ1-1	TRBV2	CASSSDRVNTEAFF
TRBJ2-6	TRBV4-3	CASSQDKPGQYSGANVLTF
TRBJ1-6	TRBV20-1	CSAPERTGNNSPLHF
TRBJ2-3	TRBV9	CASSVDNTQYF
TRBJ2-1	TRBV4-3	CASSQDTGVRNEQFF
TRBJ1-2	TRBV29-1	CSVGQGTGGYTF
TRBJ1-5	TRBV5-1	CASSGDGNQPQHF
TRBJ2-1	TRBV30	CARKTGAGDNEQFF
TRBJ2-1	TRBV28	CASRQGAMNEQFF
TRBJ1-2	TRBV18	CASSSGTGDGDYGYTF
TRBJ2-5	TRBV13	CASSLGLRYQETQYF
TRBJ2-1	TRBV14	CASSQDLGYNEQFF
TRBJ2-1	TRBV15	CATSRDTKNSPRYNEQFF
TRBJ2-7	TRBV18	CASSPPTGSYEQYF